A selection of T cell receptor beta chains follows, all from one sample in a study of blood T cell repertoires in COVID-19. TCRdb's copy holds only in-frame clones and misses some; the assay was immunoSEQ multiplex PCR. The table has fewer than 350,000 clones, 81% seen once; the top ten hold 2.5% to 3%. The sequencing sample was made of peripheral blood. The receptors originated from a woman between 55 and 75 years old with active or convalescent COVID-19. The CDR3 runs from the conserved cysteine through the conserved F or W. A D gene is named only where the DNA matches it firmly.

V	J	D	CDR3	DNA
TRBV7-2	TRBJ2-2	TRBD1	CASSEGTANTGELFF	TGTGCCAGCAGCGAGGGGACAGCCAACACCGGGGAGCTGTTTTTT
TRBV19	TRBJ2-3	TRBD2	CASSPGLDADTQYF	TGTGCCAGTAGCCCGGGACTAGATGCAGATACGCAGTATTTT
TRBV10-3	TRBJ1-4	-	CAISESMTETNEKLFF	TGTGCCATCAGTGAGTCGATGACAGAAACTAATGAAAAACTGTTTTTT
TRBV2	TRBJ1-5	-	CASRGVSNQPQHF	TGTGCCAGCAGAGGGGTTAGCAATCAGCCCCAGCATTTT
TRBV7-9	TRBJ1-5	TRBD1	CASSPGQGNQPQHF	TGTGCCAGCAGTCCAGGACAGGGCAATCAGCCCCAGCATTTT
TRBV12-2	TRBJ1-2	-	CASRLVGPGETGYTF	TGTGCAAGTCGCTTAGTGGGGCCAGGCGAGACTGGCTACACCTTC
TRBV7-2	TRBJ1-5	TRBD1	CASSKDRGHQPQHF	TGTGCCAGCAGCAAAGACAGGGGGCATCAGCCCCAGCATTTT
TRBV3-1/TRBV3-2	TRBJ2-3	-	CASSLLSNTDTQYF	TGTGCCAGCAGCCTACTGTCCAACACAGATACGCAGTATTTT
TRBV6-4	TRBJ1-1	TRBD1	CASSDLFEGQGRYTEAFF	TGTGCCAGCAGTGACTTATTCGAGGGACAGGGGCGGTACACTGAAGCTTTCTTT
TRBV27	TRBJ1-2	-	CASSLAGGTGGYTF	TGTGCCAGCAGTTTAGCGGGGGGGACCGGGGGCTACACCTTC
TRBV28	TRBJ1-4	-	CASRTAGDNEKLFF	TGTGCCAGCAGGACGGCAGGGGATAATGAAAAACTGTTTTTT
TRBV19	TRBJ2-1	TRBD2	CASSTRGGHNEQFF	TGTGCCAGTAGTACCCGGGGGGGCCACAATGAGCAGTTCTTC
TRBV3-1/TRBV3-2	TRBJ2-2	TRBD1	CASSPGTGGTGELFF	TGTGCCAGCAGCCCAGGGACAGGGGGCACCGGGGAGCTGTTTTTT